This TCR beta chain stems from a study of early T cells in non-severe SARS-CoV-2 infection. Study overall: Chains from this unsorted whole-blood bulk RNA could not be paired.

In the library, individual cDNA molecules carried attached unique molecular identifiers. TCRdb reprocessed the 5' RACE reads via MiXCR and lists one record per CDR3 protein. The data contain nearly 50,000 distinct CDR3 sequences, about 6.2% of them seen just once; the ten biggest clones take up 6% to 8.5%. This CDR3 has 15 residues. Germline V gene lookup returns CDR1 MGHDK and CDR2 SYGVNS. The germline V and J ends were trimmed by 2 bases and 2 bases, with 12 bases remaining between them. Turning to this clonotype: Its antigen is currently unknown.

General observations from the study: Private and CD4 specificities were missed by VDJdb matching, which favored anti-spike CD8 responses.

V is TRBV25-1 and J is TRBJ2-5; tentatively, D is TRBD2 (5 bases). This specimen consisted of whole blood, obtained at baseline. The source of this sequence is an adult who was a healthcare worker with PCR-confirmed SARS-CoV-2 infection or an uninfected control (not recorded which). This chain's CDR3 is CASSELAGTQETQYF. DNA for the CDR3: TGTGCCAGCAGTGAACTGGCGGGTACGCAAGAGACCCAGTACTTC. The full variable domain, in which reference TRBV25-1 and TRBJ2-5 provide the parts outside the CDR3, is EADIYQTPRYLVIGTGKKITLECSQTMGHDKMYWYQQDPGMELHLIHYSYGVNSTEKGDLSSESTVSRIRTEHFPLTLESARPSHTSQYLCASSELAGTQETQYFGPGTRLLVL.